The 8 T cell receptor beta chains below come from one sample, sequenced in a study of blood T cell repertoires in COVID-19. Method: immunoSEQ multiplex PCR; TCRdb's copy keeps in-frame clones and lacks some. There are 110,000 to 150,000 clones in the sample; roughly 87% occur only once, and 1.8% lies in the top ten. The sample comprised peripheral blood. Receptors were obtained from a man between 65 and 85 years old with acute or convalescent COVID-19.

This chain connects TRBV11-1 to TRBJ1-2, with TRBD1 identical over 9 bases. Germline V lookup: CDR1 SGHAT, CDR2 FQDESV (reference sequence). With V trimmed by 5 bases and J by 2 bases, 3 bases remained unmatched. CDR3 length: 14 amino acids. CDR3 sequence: CASSNRGLNYGYTF. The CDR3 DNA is TGTGCCAGCAGCAACAGGGGGCTCAACTATGGCTACACCTTC.

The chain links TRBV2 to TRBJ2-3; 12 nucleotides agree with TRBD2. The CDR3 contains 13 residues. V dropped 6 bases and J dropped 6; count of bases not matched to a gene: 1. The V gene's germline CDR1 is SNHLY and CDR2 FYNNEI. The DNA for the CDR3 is TGTGCCAGCAGGACTAGCGGGGGCGATACGCAGTATTTT. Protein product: CASRTSGGDTQYF.

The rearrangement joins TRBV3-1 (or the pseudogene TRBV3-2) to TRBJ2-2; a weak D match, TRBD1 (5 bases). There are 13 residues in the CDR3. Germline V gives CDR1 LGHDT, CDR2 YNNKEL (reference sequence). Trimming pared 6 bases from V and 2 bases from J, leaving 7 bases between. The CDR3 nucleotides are TGTGCCAGCAGTCAGGGTAACACCGGGGAGCTGTTTTTT. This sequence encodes CASSQGNTGELFF.

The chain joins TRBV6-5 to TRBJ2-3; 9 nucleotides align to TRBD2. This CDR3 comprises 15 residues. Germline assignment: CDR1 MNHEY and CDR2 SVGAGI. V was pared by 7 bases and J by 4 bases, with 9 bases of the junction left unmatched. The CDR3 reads CASTGREGRSDTQYF. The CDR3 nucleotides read TGTGCCAGCACGGGGCGGGAGGGCCGCTCAGATACGCAGTATTTT.

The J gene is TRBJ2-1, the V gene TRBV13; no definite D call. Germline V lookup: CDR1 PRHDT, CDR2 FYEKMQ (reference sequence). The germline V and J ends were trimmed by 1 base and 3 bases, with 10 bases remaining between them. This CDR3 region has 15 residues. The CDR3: CASSLVAESYNEQFF. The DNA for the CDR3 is TGTGCCAGCAGCTTAGTCGCGGAGAGCTACAATGAGCAGTTCTTC.

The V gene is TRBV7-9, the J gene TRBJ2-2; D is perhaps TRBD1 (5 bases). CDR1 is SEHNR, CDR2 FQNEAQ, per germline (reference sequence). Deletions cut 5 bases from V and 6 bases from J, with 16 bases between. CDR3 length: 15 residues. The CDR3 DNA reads TGTGCCAGCAGCATAAGGGCCCAGGGCGCCGGGGAGCTGTTTTTT. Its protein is CASSIRAQGAGELFF.

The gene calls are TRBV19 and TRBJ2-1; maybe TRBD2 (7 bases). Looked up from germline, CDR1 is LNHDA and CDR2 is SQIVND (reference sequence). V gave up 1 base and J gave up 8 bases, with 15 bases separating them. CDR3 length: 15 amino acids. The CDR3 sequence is CASSIVAGAADEQFF. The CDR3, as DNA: TGTGCCAGTAGTATAGTGGCGGGGGCCGCAGATGAGCAGTTCTTC.

CDR3 nucleotide sequence: TGTGCCAGCAGTTTCGGACAGGGGGTTGGAAACACCATATATTTT. Translation gives CASSFGQGVGNTIYF. The chain couples TRBV27 to TRBJ1-3; 10 bases align to TRBD1. Germline V lookup: CDR1 MNHEY, CDR2 SMNVEV (reference sequence). After removal of 3 bases from V and 3 bases from J, the junction contained 2 bases not matched to a gene. This CDR3 region has 15 residues.